At least ten counts were recorded for the clone carrying this T cell receptor beta chain. What it binds is unknown. This entry belongs to a study of CD8 T cells in ankylosing spondylitis. Each CDR3 protein is one row after TCRdb ran MiXCR on the 5' RACE reads. The table lists 500,000 or so distinct CDR3 sequences, under 5.5% of them singletons. V gave up 5 bases and J gave up 2 bases; unmatched junction bases: 12. The CDR3 contains 19 residues. Germline CDR1 SGHVS, CDR2 FQNEAQ. Notes on the study in general: In the blood and synovial fluid of reactive arthritis, some motif variants had been previously reported. CD8+ disease-linked clones were present at relatively low frequencies in blood. What seemed typical of ankylosing spondylitis blood was a TCR beta motif built from eight highly homologous variants. As reported, disease-linked clones showed significant enrichment in matched ankylosing spondylitis synovial fluid.

This TCR was recovered from a male donor with ankylosing spondylitis. This chain joins TRBV7-8 and TRBJ2-2; TRBD2 aligns across 12 bases. Sequencing input: blood, either unsorted or a sorted T cell fraction (not recorded which). The CDR3 protein is CASSIRGTSGRSNTGELFF. The CDR3 DNA reads as TGTGCCAGCAGCATACGAGGGACTAGCGGGCGGAGTAACACCGGGGAGCTGTTTTTT.